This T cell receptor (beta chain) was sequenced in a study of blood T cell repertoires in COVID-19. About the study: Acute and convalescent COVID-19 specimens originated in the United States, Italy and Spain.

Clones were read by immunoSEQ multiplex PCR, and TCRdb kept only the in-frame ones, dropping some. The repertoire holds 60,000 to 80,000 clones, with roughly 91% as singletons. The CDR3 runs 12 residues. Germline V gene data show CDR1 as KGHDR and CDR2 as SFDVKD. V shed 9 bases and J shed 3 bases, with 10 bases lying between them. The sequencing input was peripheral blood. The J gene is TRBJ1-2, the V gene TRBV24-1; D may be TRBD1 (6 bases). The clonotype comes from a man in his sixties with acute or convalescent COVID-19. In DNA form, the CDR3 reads TGTGCCACCCACAGGGATGACTATGGCTACACCTTC. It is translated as CATHRDDYGYTF.